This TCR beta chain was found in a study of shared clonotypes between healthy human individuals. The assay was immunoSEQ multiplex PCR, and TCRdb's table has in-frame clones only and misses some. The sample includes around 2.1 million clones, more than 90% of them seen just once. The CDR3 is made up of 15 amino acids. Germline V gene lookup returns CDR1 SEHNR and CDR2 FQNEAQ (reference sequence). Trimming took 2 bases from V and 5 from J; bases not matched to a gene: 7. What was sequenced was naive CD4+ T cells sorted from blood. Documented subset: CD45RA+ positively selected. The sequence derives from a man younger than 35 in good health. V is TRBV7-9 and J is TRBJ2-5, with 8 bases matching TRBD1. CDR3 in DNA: TGTGCCAGCAGCTTATCAGGGGGCCTAAGGGAGACCCAGTACTTC. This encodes CASSLSGGLRETQYF.